These 30 T cell receptor beta chains share one sample of origin, sequenced in a study of T cell responses to AZD1222 COVID-19 vaccine. Produced via immunoSEQ multiplex PCR; TCRdb's table is partial and in-frame only. The table shows nearly 110,000 clones, with about 90% occurring only once. The specimen comprised peripheral blood, sampled 28 days after the second AZD1222 dose. These receptors were collected from an adult who received the AZD1222 COVID-19 vaccine.

The CDR3 is CASSFLGGETQYF. The CDR3 region has the DNA TGTGCCAGCAGCTTTTTGGGTGGGGAGACCCAGTACTTC. The chain combines TRBV7-3 with TRBJ2-5; D gene unclear. Germline V CDR1 and CDR2: SGHTA, FQGTGA. V was shortened by 3 bases and J by 5 bases, with 10 bases between the two germline ends. The CDR3 contains 13 residues.

CDR3 sequence reads: CASSTTGTRSARELFF. CDR3 sequence (DNA): TGTGCCAGCAGCACCACCGGGACTAGAAGTGCCCGGGAGCTGTTTTTT. The rearrangement joins TRBV7-8 to TRBJ2-2; 8 bases line up with TRBD2. Germline CDR1 and CDR2: SGHVS and FQNEAQ. V dropped 5 bases and J dropped 9; count of bases not matched to a gene: 14. The CDR3 covers 16 residues.

The chain carries TRBV15 and TRBJ2-5; D could derive from TRBD1 or TRBD2 (5 bases each). The CDR3 sequence is 14 residues long. Trimming pared 4 bases from V and 2 bases from J, leaving 11 bases between. CDR1 is LNHNV and CDR2 is YYDKDF in the germline V gene (reference sequence). This chain's CDR3 is CATSTTRGQETQYF. CDR3 DNA: TGTGCCACCAGCACCACGAGGGGACAAGAGACCCAGTACTTC.

CDR3 DNA: TGTGCCAGCAGCATAAGGTGGGAAGGGCAGGGACGGGCTTACGAGCAGTACTTC. Its translation: CASSIRWEGQGRAYEQYF. J is TRBJ2-7 and V is TRBV21-1. TRBV21-1 is shown as a pseudogene. This CDR3 region has 18 residues.

The chain recombines TRBV5-1 with TRBJ1-1; 7 nucleotides align to TRBD1. The germline gives CDR1 SGHRS, CDR2 YFSETQ. J was trimmed by 2 bases and V by 5 bases; bases with no gene match: 6. CDR3 length equals 14 residues. The DNA for the CDR3 is TGCGCCAGCAGTTATGACAGGGTAAACACTGAAGCTTTCTTT. The encoded protein is CASSYDRVNTEAFF.

This rearrangement joins TRBV5-8 to TRBJ1-1, with D possibly matching TRBD1 (5 bases). V was shortened by 0 bases and J by 5 bases, with 17 bases between the two germline ends. The CDR3 has 16 residues. The germline gives CDR1 SGHTS, CDR2 YDEGEE. CDR3 protein: CASSLARGSGGTEAFF. CDR3 sequence (DNA): TGTGCCAGCAGCTTGGCCAGAGGGTCGGGGGGAACTGAAGCTTTCTTT. Using reference TRBV5-8 and TRBJ1-1 for the parts outside the CDR3, the full variable domain is EAGVTQSPTHLIKTRGQQATLRCSPISGHTSVYWYQQALGLGLQFLLWYDEGEERNRGNFPPRFSGRQFPNYSSELNVNALELEDSALYLCASSLARGSGGTEAFFGQGTRLTVV.

The genes are TRBV19 and TRBJ2-5; TRBD2 is a possible D gene (5 bases). The CDR3 covers 15 residues. Deletions cut 2 bases from V and 7 bases from J, with 17 bases between. CDR1 LNHDA and CDR2 SQIVND come from the germline V gene (reference sequence). CDR3 sequence: CASSISSQREGTQYF. In DNA, the CDR3 is TGTGCCAGTAGTATATCTAGCCAACGGGAAGGGACCCAGTACTTC.

CDR3 protein: CASSLVRGDYEQYF. The CDR3 DNA sequence: TGTGCCAGCAGCTTAGTACGGGGGGACTACGAGCAGTACTTC. This sequence joins TRBV7-6 and TRBJ2-7, with 7 positions matching TRBD2. The germline V gene encodes CDR1 SGHVS and CDR2 FNYEAQ. The CDR3 loop spans 14 amino acids. With 1 base clipped from V and 3 bases from J, the junction kept 3 bases outside the gene matches.

This rearrangement joins TRBV25-1 to TRBJ2-7; D is unresolved. Looked up from germline, CDR1 is MGHDK and CDR2 is SYGVNS. The CDR3 runs to 14 residues. The germline V and J ends were trimmed by 6 bases and 3 bases, with 15 bases remaining between them. The DNA of the CDR3 is TGTGCCAGCAGGGAAGACGGAAGGATCTACGAGCAGTACTTC. Amino acids: CASREDGRIYEQYF.

J is TRBJ1-2 and V is TRBV12-5; D gene ambiguous. The germline V gene has CDR1 LGHNT and CDR2 FRNRAP. The V and J ends lost 6 bases and 3 bases respectively, with 11 bases between them. This CDR3 region has 13 residues. The CDR3 spells CASGSGRHYGYTF. The CDR3 DNA reads TGTGCTAGTGGCTCCGGGAGGCACTATGGCTACACCTTC.

The chain recombines TRBV6-6 with TRBJ2-7, with D possibly TRBD1 on 6 matching bases. V lost 5 bases and J lost 3, with 23 bases in between. Germline V gene lookup returns CDR1 MNHNY and CDR2 SVGAGI (reference sequence). This CDR3 is 17 amino acids long. The CDR3 sequence: CASSHGDTGAGVYEQYF. In nucleotides, the CDR3 is TGTGCCAGCAGTCATGGGGATACAGGAGCAGGGGTCTACGAGCAGTACTTC.

The table lists this clone with a few counts. V and J are TRBV12-3 or TRBV12-4 and TRBJ1-5, with unresolved D. The CDR3 consists of 13 residues. Trimming removed 5 bases from V and 7 bases from J, with 12 bases in between. The CDR3 coding sequence is TGTGCCAGCAGTCCCCCGACACGACAGCCCCAGCATTTT. Translated: CASSPPTRQPQHF.

As for this clone: Other DNA sequences of this sample code for an identical CDR3. V is TRBV4-3 and J is TRBJ2-7; the D gene is possibly TRBD1 (6 bases). CDR3 length: 15 residues. Germline CDR1 and CDR2: LGHNA and YSLEER. Trimming cost V 2 bases and J 0 bases, with 11 bases left between them. In nucleotides, the CDR3 is TGCGCCAGCAGCCAATACCGGGACATCTCCTACGAGCAGTACTTC. Translated: CASSQYRDISYEQYF.

Turning to this clone: Other DNA sequences in the sample encode the same CDR3. The chain has TRBV6-2 or TRBV6-3 and TRBJ1-5; the match to TRBD1 covers 7 bases. CDR1 and CDR2 (germline): MNHEY, SVGEGT. The CDR3 is made up of 15 amino acids. J gave up 2 bases and V 4 bases, and 5 bases lay outside the gene matches. The CDR3 nucleotides read TGTGCCAGCAGTTCCGCCACAGGGGGCAATCAGCCCCAGCATTTT. Its translation is CASSSATGGNQPQHF.

The chain is built from TRBV9 and TRBJ1-6; D call uncertain. This CDR3 is 16 amino acids long. With 0 bases removed from V and 0 bases from J, the gap between germline ends came to 7 bases. The germline CDR1 and CDR2 sequences are SGDLS and YYNGEE. The CDR3 reads CASSVDRSSYNSPLHF. The CDR3 bases are TGTGCCAGCAGCGTAGATCGGAGCTCCTATAATTCACCCCTCCACTTT.

The CDR3 coding sequence is TGTGCCACGTGGGACAGGCGGGGAGGAACTGAAGCTTTCTTT. It yields the protein CATWDRRGGTEAFF. The V call is TRBV7-9, the J call TRBJ1-1, with TRBD1 matching over 8 bases. CDR1 and CDR2 from the germline V gene are SEHNR and FQNEAQ (reference sequence). This CDR3 is 14 amino acids long. Trimming removed 10 bases from V and 5 bases from J; junction bases left unmatched: 12.

The V call is TRBV6-1, the J call TRBJ1-1; 7 bases map to TRBD1. V lost 3 bases to trimming and J lost 0 bases; unmatched junction nucleotides: 7. This CDR3 has 16 amino acids. Germline CDR1 is MNHNS and CDR2 is SASEGT. The CDR3 loop reads CASSDHRGALNTEAFF. CDR3 nucleotide sequence: TGTGCCAGCAGTGACCACAGGGGCGCGTTGAACACTGAAGCTTTCTTT.

The chain combines TRBV15 with TRBJ2-6; 7 bases are shared with TRBD1. V dropped 2 bases and J dropped 3; count of bases not matched to a gene: 16. CDR1 and CDR2 from the germline V gene are LNHNV and YYDKDF (reference sequence). The CDR3 spans 20 residues. In DNA, the CDR3 is TGTGCCACCAGCAGAAACTTTAGGGACAGCGTGCAGGGTGGGGCCAACGTCCTGACTTTC. Its translation: CATSRNFRDSVQGGANVLTF.

The chain links TRBV7-9 to TRBJ1-4; maybe TRBD1 (6 bases). CDR1 is SEHNR and CDR2 is FQNEAQ in the germline V gene (reference sequence). Trimming took off 6 bases at V and 6 bases at J, with 17 bases between the two ends. This CDR3 is built from 15 residues. The CDR3 protein is CASSTTQGTHEKLFF. CDR3 DNA: TGTGCCAGCAGTACCACACAGGGCACTCATGAAAAACTGTTTTTT.

The chain joins TRBV6-4 to TRBJ2-7, with D possibly being TRBD1 (6 bases). V was pared by 5 bases and J by 7 bases, with 18 bases between. This CDR3 is 14 amino acids long. CDR1 and CDR2 (germline): MRHNA, SNTAGT. The chain's CDR3 is CASSPDPTRGEQYF. The CDR3 coding sequence is TGTGCCAGCAGTCCGGATCCGACAAGGGGGGAGCAGTACTTC.

The V gene is TRBV5-6, the J gene TRBJ1-2; 11 bases are a match to TRBD1. V lost 5 bases to trimming and J lost 3 bases; unmatched junction nucleotides: 15. The CDR3 contains 18 residues. In germline, CDR1 is SGHDT, CDR2 YYEEEE. The CDR3 nucleotides are TGTGCCAGCAGACAAACCGGGACAGGGGGTACAAAGGACTATGGCTACACCTTC. Protein: CASRQTGTGGTKDYGYTF. Complete variable domain (other parts from reference TRBV5-6 and TRBJ1-2): DAGVTQSPTHLIKTRGQQVTLRCSPKSGHDTVSWYQQALGQGPQFIFQYYEEEERQRGNFPDRFSGHQFPNYSSELNVNALLLGDSALYLCASRQTGTGGTKDYGYTFGSGTRLTVV.

The V gene is TRBV3-1 (or the pseudogene TRBV3-2), the J gene TRBJ2-5; 8 bases match TRBD2. J gave up 2 bases and V 2 bases, and 10 bases lay outside the gene matches. Germline V gene sequence: CDR1 LGHDT, CDR2 YNNKEL (reference sequence). The CDR3 extends over 17 amino acids. The CDR3 nucleotides are TGTGCCAGCAGCCAACGGGGAAGCGGGGGCTCACAAGAGACCCAGTACTTC. It translates to CASSQRGSGGSQETQYF.

The chain uses TRBV19 and TRBJ1-1; no clear D gene. Germline values: CDR1 LNHDA, CDR2 SQIVND (reference sequence). Between the trimmed V and J ends, which lost 6 bases and 0 bases, there was a span of 14 bases. CDR3 length equals 15 residues. CDR3 DNA: TGTGCCAGTAGAATTGGGCGGTGGGTGAACACTGAAGCTTTCTTT. Amino acids: CASRIGRWVNTEAFF.

The chain recombines TRBV6-2 or TRBV6-3 with TRBJ2-4, with D possibly called TRBD1 or TRBD2 (6 bases each). Trimming stripped 2 bases from V and 4 bases from J, with 12 bases between. Germline V gene sequence: CDR1 MNHEY, CDR2 SVGEGT. The CDR3 has 15 amino acids. DNA of the CDR3: TGTGCCAGCAGTTACACGGGGGCAGGAAAAAACATTCAGTACTTC. Translating gives CASSYTGAGKNIQYF.

The chain links TRBV2 to TRBJ2-7; D is unresolved. The V end lost 2 bases, the J end lost 4 bases, and 12 bases lay between the germline ends. The germline gives CDR1 SNHLY, CDR2 FYNNEI. The CDR3 is 14 amino acids. The CDR3 DNA sequence: TGTGCCAGCAGTGAAACGGCAGTGCAATACGAGCAGTACTTC. Translation: CASSETAVQYEQYF.

The chain recombines TRBV7-3 with TRBJ2-7, with TRBD2 as a possible D gene (6 bases). The CDR3 has 13 residues. CDR1 is SGHTA and CDR2 is FQGTGA in the germline V gene. Between the trimmed V and J ends, which lost 4 bases and 3 bases, there was a span of 10 bases. The CDR3 DNA is TGTGCCAGCAGCTCCCGGGGAGGCTACGAGCAGTACTTC. Translated: CASSSRGGYEQYF. Full variable domain (missing parts from reference TRBV7-3 and TRBJ2-7): GAGVSQTPSNKVTEKGKYVELRCDPISGHTALYWYRQSLGQGPEFLIYFQGTGAADDSGLPNDRFFAVRPEGSVSTLKIQRTERGDSAVYLCASSSRGGYEQYFGPGTRLTVT.

For the CDR3, the DNA is TGTGCCAGCAGAAGGGACAGGACACAAGAGACCCAGTACTTC. It codes for CASRRDRTQETQYF. The V gene is TRBV6-5, the J gene TRBJ2-5; 8 nucleotides match TRBD1. The CDR3 length is 14 residues. Unmatched junction bases numbered 5, after V lost 6 bases and J lost 2 bases. The germline gives CDR1 MNHEY, CDR2 SVGAGI.

This chain links TRBV5-1 with TRBJ2-7, with 8 nucleotides matching TRBD2. Germline V gene sequence: CDR1 SGHRS, CDR2 YFSETQ. This CDR3 is 15 amino acids long. With V trimmed by 0 bases and J by 6 bases, 8 bases remained unmatched. This chain's CDR3 is CASSLVAGGPGEQYF. The CDR3 DNA reads TGCGCCAGCAGCTTGGTGGCGGGGGGCCCGGGCGAGCAGTACTTC.

The chain couples TRBV19 to TRBJ2-7; no clear D. The CDR3 has 14 residues. The germline V and J ends were trimmed by 6 bases and 7 bases, with 19 bases remaining between them. Germline loops: CDR1 LNHDA, CDR2 SQIVND (reference sequence). The CDR3 nucleotides are TGTGCCAGTAGACGCTCGGGCTTGGTCGAGGAGCAGTACTTC. Translating gives CASRRSGLVEEQYF. The full variable domain, in which reference TRBV19 and TRBJ2-7 provide the parts outside the CDR3, is DGGITQSPKYLFRKEGQNVTLSCEQNLNHDAMYWYRQDPGQGLRLIYYSQIVNDFQKGDIAEGYSVSREKKESFPLTVTSAQKNPTAFYLCASRRSGLVEEQYFGPGTRLTVT.

As for this clone: The junction differs from germline at one of its ends, possibly a read error. The rearrangement uses TRBV19 and TRBJ1-2; the D gene is possibly TRBD1 (5 bases). Germline loops: CDR1 LNHDA, CDR2 SQIVND (reference sequence). This CDR3 region has 12 residues. CDR3 sequence: CASSKGSDEKGF. The CDR3 nucleotides read TGTGCCAGTAGTAAGGGGAGCGACGAGAAGGGCTTC.